This T cell receptor (beta chain) came from a study of blood T cell repertoires in COVID-19. Under the authors' procedure: Amplified reference gene primers provided the basis for estimating nucleated cell counts. Profiled with immunoSEQ multiplex PCR; TCRdb holds only in-frame clones, not every one. V and J calls and clone size are those listed in that table; D and trimming were worked out from the DNA. The sample includes almost 20,000 clones, more than 65% of them seen just once. Per germline, CDR1 SEHNR and CDR2 FQNEAQ (reference sequence). The length of the CDR3 is 15 residues. Trimming stripped 7 bases from V and 2 bases from J, with 17 bases between.

The rearrangement uses TRBV7-9 and TRBJ2-5; possible D gene TRBD2, 7 bases. The sample was peripheral blood. The TCR sequence derives from a man older than 75 with acute or convalescent COVID-19. Here the CDR3 reads CASITAGRGQETQYF. The CDR3 DNA sequence: TGTGCCAGCATTACGGCGGGGAGGGGGCAAGAGACCCAGTACTTC.